The source of this TCR beta chain is a study of T cell repertoires in cytomegalovirus infection. The germline V gene has CDR1 MGHDK and CDR2 SYGVNS. V shed 9 bases and J 1 base; nucleotides not matched to a gene: 11. The CDR3 spans 15 residues. Turning to this clonotype: Its antigen is still unknown.

MiXCR was run by TCRdb on the reads, yielding one entry per CDR3 protein. The repertoire holds 150,000 or so distinct CDR3 sequences, less than 25% seen once, with under 30% in the top ten. Sample: CD8+ T cells from cultured PBMCs, taken from culture after CMV antigen stimulation. This receptor was obtained from a human donor in good health (CMV status not recorded). Some clones in this sample may be carry-over from other donors' samples. This chain connects TRBV25-1 to TRBJ1-1, with 7 bases fitting TRBD1. The CDR3 nucleotides read TGTGCCAGTTCACAGGGGCCCCTCCGGAACACTGAAGCTTTCTTT. Protein product: CASSQGPLRNTEAFF.